The T cell receptor (beta chain) under discussion was sequenced for a study of OX40 agonist ivuxolimab in advanced cancers. Study-level information: Treatment received earlier with anti-PD-1, anti-PD-L1 or anti-CTLA-4 agents was allowed, and around 40% had some.

Points on this clone: Its antigen is still unknown.

The V gene's germline CDR1 is MNHEY and CDR2 SVGAGI. This CDR3 has 15 residues. With V trimmed by 5 bases and J by 5 bases, 9 bases remained unmatched. Clones were sequenced by immunoSEQ multiplex PCR, and TCRdb holds only the in-frame ones, with some missing. The table records nearly 55,000 clones, just under 85% of them present only once. General study results and limits: Also present in some nonresponders was a low level of normalized T-cell clonal expansion. At doses 0.1 to 3.0 mg/kg, CD4+ and CD8+ clones expanded.

The sequenced sample was CD4+ or CD8+ T cells sorted from blood, obtained in a trial of the OX40 agonist ivuxolimab. V and J are TRBV6-5 and TRBJ1-1; the match to TRBD1 covers 9 bases. The sequence derives from an adult with an advanced solid tumor such as melanoma, head and neck, liver or kidney cancer. In nucleotides, the CDR3 is TGTGCCAGCAGTGCCGAGGACAGGGGTCGAACTGAAGCTTTCTTT. Its translation is CASSAEDRGRTEAFF.